The 9 T cell receptor beta chains below were found in one sample sequenced in a study of blood T cells in healthy people across ages. Then a second PCR, running roughly 6 to 11 cycles, was carried out with a sample-barcoded 5' primer and a J-beta primer mix. TCRdb called the 5' RACE reads again in MiXCR, with one record for every CDR3 protein. The sample consists of around 940,000 distinct CDR3 sequences, about 51% of them appearing once. Sequencing was done on a sample of blood. The receptors originated from a woman aged 55-70 years in good health.

The chain uses TRBV20-1 and TRBJ2-4, with 14 bases fitting TRBD2. The J call is uncertain, as TRBJ2-7 better fits the DNA end. The germline CDR1 and CDR2 sequences are DFQATT and SNEGSKA (reference sequence). The CDR3 runs 16 residues. The CDR3 nucleotides read TGCAGTGCTACCTCGACTAGCGGGAGGGTCACCTACGAGCAGTACTTC. Translating gives CSATSTSGRVTYEQYF.

The CDR3 DNA reads as TGTGCCAGCAGTTCCGGTGTTGAGTACCCGGAGACCCAGTACTTC. It yields the protein CASSSGVEYPETQYF. J is TRBJ2-5 and V is TRBV6-2 or TRBV6-3; D unresolved. V gave up 4 bases and J gave up 5 bases, with 17 bases separating them. The CDR3 runs to 15 residues. CDR1 is MNHEY, CDR2 SVGEGT, per germline.

The V gene is TRBV7-2, the J gene TRBJ2-5, with D possibly matching TRBD1 (6 bases). The CDR3 totals 13 residues. V was cut by 8 bases and J by 5 bases, with 15 bases left in between. Germline V CDR1 and CDR2: SGHTA, FQGNSA. In DNA, the CDR3 is TGTGCCAGCGCAGGGGCGCGGTGGGAGACCCAGTACTTC. It specifies CASAGARWETQYF.

The V call is TRBV7-3, the J call TRBJ1-1, with D possibly TRBD1 on 6 matching bases. The germline V and J ends were trimmed by 9 bases and 7 bases, with 21 bases remaining between them. Germline-derived CDR1 and CDR2 are SGHTA and FQGTGA. This CDR3 has 14 amino acids. As DNA, the CDR3 is TGTGCCAGTAGGCTGACAGGCGGGTCGAATGAAGCTTTCTTT. Amino acid sequence: CASRLTGGSNEAFF.

This clonotype was counted only a few times. This chain connects TRBV28 to TRBJ2-1, with D unresolved. V lost 4 bases and J 9 bases, leaving 7 bases between the germline ends. Germline V CDR1 and CDR2: MDHEN, SYDVKM. The CDR3 length is 11 residues. The DNA of the CDR3 is TGTGCCAGCAGTTCATGGGGTGAGCAGTTCTTC. This codes for CASSSWGEQFF. The full variable domain, its missing parts supplied by reference TRBV28 and TRBJ2-1, is DVKVTQSSRYLVKRTGEKVFLECVQDMDHENMFWYRQDPGLGLRLIYFSYDVKMKEKGDIPEGYSVSREKKERFSLILESASTNQTSMYLCASSSWGEQFFGPGTRLTVL.

The chain recombines TRBV3-1 with TRBJ1-1, with D maybe TRBD1 (5 bases). The CDR3 is 20 residues long. Deletions cut 7 bases from V and 1 base from J, with 31 bases between. CDR1 and CDR2 from the germline V gene are LGHDT and YNNKEL (reference sequence). The CDR3 protein is CASNSWGVGTGASGNTEAFF. The CDR3 bases are TGTGCCAGCAATTCATGGGGGGTCGGGACTGGCGCGTCTGGGAACACTGAAGCTTTCTTT.

CDR3 residues: CASGRTSGANEQFF. As DNA, the CDR3 is TGCGCCAGCGGCCGGACTAGCGGGGCAAATGAGCAGTTCTTC. The chain combines TRBV4-1 with TRBJ2-1, with 12 bases lining up with TRBD2. Trimming cost V 8 bases and J 7 bases; bases outside gene matches: 6. CDR1 and CDR2 from the germline V gene are MGHRA and YSYEKL. This CDR3 is 14 amino acids long.

The chain uses TRBV4-1 and TRBJ1-1; perhaps TRBD1 as D (6 bases). Trimming pared 0 bases from V and 4 bases from J, leaving 18 bases between. This CDR3 contains 17 residues. Germline V lookup: CDR1 MGHRA, CDR2 YSYEKL. The CDR3 protein is CASSQDGQGRFGTEAFF. CDR3 in DNA: TGCGCCAGCAGCCAAGACGGGCAGGGGAGATTCGGCACTGAAGCTTTCTTT.

The rearrangement links TRBV4-3 to TRBJ1-6, with D possibly TRBD1 on 5 matching bases. The length of the CDR3 is 16 residues. Deletions cut 4 bases from V and 9 bases from J, with 19 bases between. The germline gives CDR1 LGHNA, CDR2 YSLEER. The CDR3 reads CASSPSSRGISSPLHF. The CDR3 bases are TGCGCCAGCAGCCCTAGCTCTAGGGGTATCAGTTCACCCCTCCACTTT.